Following are 15 T cell receptor beta chains from one sample sequenced in a study of T cell responses to AZD1222 COVID-19 vaccine. Data came from immunoSEQ multiplex PCR; TCRdb stores just in-frame clones and leaves some out. The data contain some 100,000 clones, approximately 90% of them singletons. This sample comprised peripheral blood, obtained 28 days after the second AZD1222 dose. Receptors originate from an adult who received the AZD1222 COVID-19 vaccine.

This chain uses TRBV5-6 with TRBJ2-1, with 7 bases identical to TRBD2. The germline V gene encodes CDR1 SGHDT and CDR2 YYEEEE. The CDR3 length is 16 residues. Germline trimming cut 4 bases from V and 2 bases from J; bases unmatched to any gene: 9. The CDR3 loop reads CASSPVASGAYNEQFF. CDR3 bases: TGTGCCAGCAGCCCCGTGGCCAGCGGGGCCTACAATGAGCAGTTCTTC.

V and J are TRBV6-5 and TRBJ1-6; 8 bases line up with TRBD1. The CDR3 consists of 14 residues. CDR1 and CDR2 from the germline V gene are MNHEY and SVGAGI. Trimming at V came to 7 bases and at J to 10 bases, leaving 9 bases not matched to a gene. DNA of the CDR3: TGTGCCAGCAAAAGCCCGGACAGGGACTCACCCCTCCACTTT. It is translated as CASKSPDRDSPLHF.

For the CDR3, the DNA is TGTGCCAGCTCACCGGGGGCTAGCACAGATACGCAGTATTTT. Amino acid sequence: CASSPGASTDTQYF. The genes are TRBV18 and TRBJ2-3, with D possibly being TRBD1 (6 bases). CDR1 is KGHSH and CDR2 is LQKENI in the germline V gene. The CDR3 totals 14 residues. Trimming took 3 bases from V and 0 from J, leaving 7 bases between them.

The rearrangement links TRBV28 to TRBJ2-7; 8 nucleotides match TRBD1. Germline CDR1 MDHEN, CDR2 SYDVKM. Germline trimming cut 3 bases from V and 3 bases from J; bases unmatched to any gene: 10. The CDR3 consists of 16 residues. The CDR3 reads CASSFSPTDRDYEQYF. The DNA of the CDR3 is TGTGCCAGCAGTTTCTCGCCGACGGACAGGGACTACGAGCAGTACTTC. Together with reference TRBV28 and TRBJ2-7, the CDR3 gives the full variable domain: DVKVTQSSRYLVKRTGEKVFLECVQDMDHENMFWYRQDPGLGLRLIYFSYDVKMKEKGDIPEGYSVSREKKERFSLILESASTNQTSMYLCASSFSPTDRDYEQYFGPGTRLTVT.

The chain has TRBV12-3 or TRBV12-4 and TRBJ2-5; D gene unclear. The CDR3 runs 11 residues. The germline V and J ends were trimmed by 1 base and 9 bases, with 6 bases remaining between them. This CDR3 is CASSLGLAQYF. The CDR3 DNA sequence: TGTGCCAGCAGTTTAGGGTTGGCCCAGTACTTC.

The chain has TRBV28 and TRBJ1-2; the D gene is possibly TRBD1 (6 bases). The CDR3 has 13 amino acids. Between the trimmed V and J ends, which lost 10 bases and 5 bases, there was a span of 17 bases. The germline CDR1 and CDR2 sequences are MDHEN and SYDVKM. CDR3 DNA: TGTGCCACCACTCCGGGACATACTTATGGCTACACCTTC. This codes for CATTPGHTYGYTF.

The chain recombines TRBV29-1 with TRBJ2-5; no definite D call. V gave up 7 bases and J gave up 4 bases, with 13 bases separating them. The CDR3 spans 12 residues. Germline lookup yields CDR1 SQVTM and CDR2 ANQGSEA. The CDR3 spells CSACPDLETQYF. In nucleotides, the CDR3 is TGCAGCGCTTGCCCCGACTTAGAGACCCAGTACTTC. The full variable domain, its missing parts supplied by reference TRBV29-1 and TRBJ2-5, is SAVISQKPSRDICQRGTSLTIQCQVDSQVTMMFWYRQQPGQSLTLIATANQGSEATYESGFVIDKFPISRPNLTFSTLTVSNMSPEDSSIYLCSACPDLETQYFGPGTRLLVL.

CDR3 bases: TGTGCCAGCCTTCTGCATAGGGACTTGAACACTGAAGCTTTCTTT. Translating it yields CASLLHRDLNTEAFF. The chain uses TRBV6-5 and TRBJ1-1; TRBD1 is a possible D gene (5 bases). This CDR3 comprises 15 residues. Trimming took 8 bases from V and 0 from J, leaving 16 bases between them. Per the germline V gene, CDR1 is MNHEY and CDR2 is SVGAGI.

The chain couples TRBV7-9 to TRBJ1-2, with 7 bases that match TRBD1. The junction had 11 bases not matched to a gene; V was cut back by 5 bases and J by 2 bases. The germline gives CDR1 SEHNR, CDR2 FQNEAQ (reference sequence). This CDR3 has 16 amino acids. In nucleotides, the CDR3 is TGTGCCAGCAGCCCCCTCACGGGACAGCTAAACTATGGCTACACCTTC. It translates to CASSPLTGQLNYGYTF.

The V gene is TRBV10-3, the J gene TRBJ2-2, with 8 bases that match TRBD2. Germline trimming cut 3 bases from V and 1 base from J; bases unmatched to any gene: 1. Germline V CDR1 and CDR2: ENHRY, SYGVKD. The CDR3 loop spans 15 amino acids. This CDR3 is CAISELAVNTGELFF. The CDR3 coding sequence is TGTGCCATCAGTGAACTAGCGGTGAACACCGGGGAGCTGTTTTTT.

This clone has just one count. The V call is TRBV7-7, the J call TRBJ1-3; perhaps TRBD1 as D (6 bases). In germline, CDR1 is SSHAT, CDR2 FNYEAQ (reference sequence). Trimming shortened V by 6 bases and J by 2 bases, and 8 bases separated the two germline ends. CDR3 length: 13 residues. As DNA, the CDR3 is TGTGCCAGCAGTAGACAGGCTGGAAACACCATATATTTT. As protein: CASSRQAGNTIYF.

The V and J genes are TRBV19 and TRBJ1-2; 9 bases fit TRBD1. Germline loops: CDR1 LNHDA, CDR2 SQIVND (reference sequence). CDR3 length: 15 amino acids. Trimming took 5 bases from V and 4 from J; bases not matched to a gene: 8. The CDR3 DNA is TGTGCCAGTAGTCGAAAGGACAGGGGAGTCTATGGCTACACCTTC. It is translated as CASSRKDRGVYGYTF.

The V and J genes are TRBV7-3 and TRBJ2-5; a weak D match, TRBD2 (5 bases). The CDR3 consists of 14 residues. Germline V gene lookup returns CDR1 SGHTA and CDR2 FQGTGA. V was trimmed by 8 bases and J by 5 bases, leaving 18 bases between them. Written as DNA, the CDR3 is TGTGCCAGCGCCCCGGGCTCGTCGGGGGAGACCCAGTACTTC. It specifies CASAPGSSGETQYF.

The V and J genes are TRBV7-2 and TRBJ1-1, with D uncertain. Germline CDR1 and CDR2: SGHTA and FQGNSA. Trimming left V 6 bases short and J 1 base short, with 9 bases between. The CDR3 loop spans 13 amino acids. The CDR3 bases are TGTGCCAGCAGACGGACTCCGAACACTGAAGCTTTCTTT. The encoded protein is CASRRTPNTEAFF. Full variable domain (outside the CDR3, taken from reference TRBV7-2 and TRBJ1-1): GAGVSQSPSNKVTEKGKDVELRCDPISGHTALYWYRQSLGQGLEFLIYFQGNSAPDKSGLPSDRFSAERTGGSVSTLTIQRTQQEDSAVYLCASRRTPNTEAFFGQGTRLTVV.

The chain combines TRBV4-3 with TRBJ2-7; 7 nucleotides agree with TRBD1. J was trimmed by 3 bases and V by 0 bases; bases with no gene match: 5. Germline CDR1 LGHNA, CDR2 YSLEER. The CDR3 has 15 amino acids. The CDR3 nucleotides read TGCGCCAGCAGCCAAGATAGGGACAGACACTACGAGCAGTACTTC. It encodes CASSQDRDRHYEQYF.